The 29 T cell receptor beta chains given below trace back to one sample, sequenced in a study of early T cells in non-severe SARS-CoV-2 infection. TCRdb used MiXCR to reprocess the 5' RACE reads, holding one entry per CDR3 protein. In the table there are tens of thousands of distinct CDR3 sequences, about a tenth of which are singletons. What was sequenced was whole blood. The receptors come from an adult who was a healthcare worker with PCR-confirmed SARS-CoV-2 infection or an uninfected control (not recorded which).

The DNA for the CDR3 is TGTGCCAGCAGTGAGGCCCTCCAGGGATACGAGCAGTACTTC. This sequence encodes CASSEALQGYEQYF. This chain links TRBV28 with TRBJ2-7, with a possible D match to TRBD1 (5 bases). CDR3 length: 14 residues. V lost 5 bases to trimming and J lost 4 bases, with 15 bases between them. Germline CDR1 reads MDHEN; CDR2 reads SYDVKM.

The J gene is TRBJ2-7, the V gene TRBV12-3 or TRBV12-4, with D unresolved. The CDR3 totals 13 residues. V lost 3 bases and J lost 0, with 6 bases in between. Here the CDR3 DNA reads TGTGCCAGCAGTTTCCAGGTCTCCTACGAGCAGTACTTC. It codes for CASSFQVSYEQYF.

This rearrangement joins TRBV5-1 to TRBJ2-2; D is uncertain. The germline V and J ends were trimmed by 4 bases and 6 bases, with 16 bases remaining between them. Germline CDR1 SGHRS, CDR2 YFSETQ. The CDR3 totals 15 residues. In DNA, the CDR3 is TGCGCCAGCAGCCCCGGGTCCGACCCCGCCGGGGAGCTGTTTTTT. Amino acid sequence: CASSPGSDPAGELFF.

This clonotype was seen many times. V and J are TRBV20-1 and TRBJ2-1; D unclear. Trimming left V 3 bases short and J 3 bases short, with 6 bases between. The germline CDR1 and CDR2 sequences are DFQATT and SNEGSKA (reference sequence). This CDR3 region has 12 residues. For the CDR3, the DNA is TGCAGTGCTAGGGCGATCTACAATGAGCAGTTCTTC. It encodes CSARAIYNEQFF.

This clonotype was counted only a few times. The J gene is TRBJ2-1, the V gene TRBV7-9; the match to TRBD2 covers 7 bases. The junction had 4 bases not matched to a gene; V was cut back by 8 bases and J by 6 bases. The CDR3 is 12 residues long. Germline loops: CDR1 SEHNR, CDR2 FQNEAQ (reference sequence). The CDR3 coding sequence is TGTGCCAGCTTAGCTAGCGGCAATGAGCAGTTCTTC. This gives the protein CASLASGNEQFF.

V gene TRBV27 combines with J gene TRBJ2-1; 7 bases map to TRBD2. V lost 3 bases and J lost 3; bases outside the gene matches: 2. This CDR3 is 14 amino acids long. From germline, CDR1 is MNHEY and CDR2 SMNVEV (reference sequence). CDR3 nucleotide sequence: TGTGCCAGCAGTTTGGGAGGGCTCTACAATGAGCAGTTCTTC. This codes for CASSLGGLYNEQFF.

The chain is built from TRBV20-1 and TRBJ2-3; D might be TRBD1 (7 bases). Germline V gene lookup returns CDR1 DFQATT and CDR2 SNEGSKA (reference sequence). The CDR3 consists of 14 residues. V was clipped by 6 bases and J by 1 base, with 14 bases between them. The CDR3, as DNA: TGCAGTGCCAGGAGGGGGCTAGGCACAGATACGCAGTATTTT. Translated: CSARRGLGTDTQYF.

This clonotype has only a few counts. V gene TRBV19 combines with J gene TRBJ2-1; 8 positions match TRBD2. V gave up 4 bases and J gave up 8 bases; unmatched junction bases: 10. The CDR3 has 15 residues. In germline, CDR1 is LNHDA, CDR2 SQIVND (reference sequence). The CDR3 sequence: CASSKHVSGSYEQFF. The CDR3 DNA follows: TGTGCCAGTAGTAAGCACGTCAGCGGGAGTTATGAGCAGTTCTTC.

This clonotype has only a few counts. The chain uses TRBV6-2 or TRBV6-3 and TRBJ2-3; TRBD2 matches 7 bases. The CDR3 is 15 amino acids. The trim removed 2 bases at V and 5 bases at J, leaving 7 bases unmatched. The germline V gene encodes CDR1 MNHEY and CDR2 SVGEGT. CDR3 region: CASSYGLAELDTQYF. The CDR3, as DNA: TGTGCCAGCAGTTACGGGCTAGCGGAGTTAGATACGCAGTATTTT.

In this sample, this clonotype turned up a few times. The chain carries TRBV7-9 and TRBJ2-4, with 7 bases lining up with TRBD1. V shed 5 bases and J 7 bases; nucleotides not matched to a gene: 2. The length of the CDR3 is 12 residues. Germline CDR1 reads SEHNR; CDR2 reads FQNEAQ (reference sequence). CDR3 region: CASSRQGNIQYF. The CDR3 nucleotides are TGTGCCAGCAGCCGACAGGGCAACATTCAGTACTTC.

V and J are TRBV5-1 and TRBJ2-1; TRBD2 aligns across 8 bases. V trimming: 5 bases; J trimming: 9 bases; junction bases outside the gene matches: 13. The CDR3 runs 15 residues. Per germline, CDR1 SGHRS and CDR2 YFSETQ. The CDR3 nucleotides are TGCGCCAGCAGTCAAATGGGCGGGAGGACTGTTGAGCAGTTCTTC. Protein product: CASSQMGGRTVEQFF.

This clonotype was detected ten times or more. The chain recombines TRBV20-1 with TRBJ2-7; 7 nucleotides agree with TRBD1. The CDR3 consists of 13 residues. J lost 2 bases, V lost 5 bases, and 6 bases had no gene match. Germline values: CDR1 DFQATT, CDR2 SNEGSKA (reference sequence). The CDR3 nucleotides are TGCAGTGCTGCCCGGGACAGTACCTACGAGCAGTACTTC. Protein sequence: CSAARDSTYEQYF.

The chain uses TRBV12-3 or TRBV12-4 and TRBJ1-1; D is unresolved. V shed 0 bases and J shed 2 bases, with 7 bases lying between them. The CDR3 loop spans 14 amino acids. The CDR3 sequence is CASSLATTNTEAFF. CDR3 bases: TGTGCCAGCAGTTTAGCGACCACCAACACTGAAGCTTTCTTT.

This clonotype was seen repeatedly, ten times or more. The CDR3 coding sequence is TGCAGTGCCGACAGGGGGATTTACGAGCAGTACTTC. It is translated as CSADRGIYEQYF. This chain links TRBV20-1 with TRBJ2-7, with 9 bases lining up with TRBD1. J was trimmed by 4 bases and V by 6 bases; bases with no gene match: 4. CDR3 length: 12 amino acids. Per the germline V gene, CDR1 is DFQATT and CDR2 is SNEGSKA (reference sequence).

This clonotype came up a few times. This chain joins TRBV10-3 and TRBJ2-7; 9 bases map to TRBD1. Trimming took 5 bases from V and 6 from J; bases not matched to a gene: 5. The CDR3 is 13 residues long. CDR1 and CDR2 (germline): ENHRY, SYGVKD. CDR3 residues: CAISRGQGGEQYF. For the CDR3, the DNA is TGTGCCATCAGTAGGGGACAGGGTGGCGAGCAGTACTTC.

The table lists this clonotype with many counts. The genes are TRBV12-3 or TRBV12-4 and TRBJ1-1; 7 bases map to TRBD1. Trimming took 5 bases from V and 1 from J; bases not matched to a gene: 4. CDR3 size: 14 residues. The CDR3 loop is CASSPRTGNTEAFF. CDR3 coding DNA: TGTGCCAGCAGTCCCCGGACAGGGAACACTGAAGCTTTCTTT.

This chain connects TRBV28 to TRBJ2-7; the D is unclear. CDR3 size: 12 residues. V gave up 4 bases and J gave up 2 bases, with 6 bases separating them. Germline-derived CDR1 and CDR2 are MDHEN and SYDVKM. The CDR3 region is CASSSPPYEQYF. The CDR3, as DNA: TGTGCCAGCAGTTCCCCTCCCTACGAGCAGTACTTC. The full variable domain, rest sourced from reference TRBV28 and TRBJ2-7, is DVKVTQSSRYLVKRTGEKVFLECVQDMDHENMFWYRQDPGLGLRLIYFSYDVKMKEKGDIPEGYSVSREKKERFSLILESASTNQTSMYLCASSSPPYEQYFGPGTRLTVT.

This clonotype occurred a few times. This sequence joins TRBV12-3 or TRBV12-4 and TRBJ2-5; perhaps D is TRBD1 or TRBD2 (5 bases each). This CDR3 spans 15 amino acids. The V gene lost 3 bases and the J gene lost 6 bases, with 17 bases spanning the gap. CDR3 in amino acids: CASSFGTLHGKTQYF. The DNA of the CDR3 is TGTGCCAGCAGTTTCGGGACGCTCCATGGGAAGACCCAGTACTTC.

The chain recombines TRBV9 with TRBJ2-3, with a tentative D call TRBD2 (5 bases). The V end was cut by 4 bases, the J end by 0 bases, with 12 bases between. Per germline, CDR1 SGDLS and CDR2 YYNGEE. CDR3 length equals 15 residues. The CDR3 here is CASSLQLGSTDTQYF. CDR3 DNA: TGTGCCAGCAGCTTACAACTAGGGAGCACAGATACGCAGTATTTT.

This clonotype was picked up a small number of times. This chain connects TRBV18 to TRBJ2-7; D is uncertain. The CDR3 is 14 residues long. Germline CDR1 KGHSH, CDR2 LQKENI. The ends were cut back, 2 bases at V and 2 bases at J, with 10 bases in the middle. CDR3 in DNA: TGTGCCAGCTCACCAACGGCGGCTACCTACGAGCAGTACTTC. It translates to CASSPTAATYEQYF.

This clonotype was seen ten or more times. V is TRBV25-1 and J is TRBJ2-1; unclear D gene. CDR1 and CDR2 (germline): MGHDK, SYGVNS. Trimming left V 4 bases short and J 7 bases short, with 8 bases between. CDR3 length: 12 amino acids. CDR3 DNA sequence: TGTGCCAGCAGTGTCAGTACGAATGAGCAGTTCTTC. Translated: CASSVSTNEQFF. Filled out from reference TRBV25-1 and TRBJ2-1, the complete variable domain reads EADIYQTPRYLVIGTGKKITLECSQTMGHDKMYWYQQDPGMELHLIHYSYGVNSTEKGDLSSESTVSRIRTEHFPLTLESARPSHTSQYLCASSVSTNEQFFGPGTRLTVL.

The chain links TRBV7-9 to TRBJ1-2; TRBD1 might be the D (6 bases). V was shortened by 3 bases and J by 8 bases, with 19 bases between the two germline ends. CDR3 size: 15 residues. Germline CDR1 reads SEHNR; CDR2 reads FQNEAQ (reference sequence). CDR3 region: CASSLDSRILRGYTF. CDR3 coding DNA: TGTGCCAGCAGCTTGGACAGCCGAATATTAAGGGGCTACACCTTC.

The chain employs TRBV10-3 and TRBJ1-6, with TRBD1 matching 7 bases. The germline CDR1 and CDR2 sequences are ENHRY and SYGVKD. Unmatched junction bases numbered 7, after V lost 11 bases and J lost 9 bases. CDR3 length equals 12 residues. This chain's CDR3 is CAVGTDSSPLHF. The DNA of the CDR3 is TGTGCCGTCGGGACAGATAGTTCACCCCTCCACTTT.

At least ten counts were recorded for this clonotype. The genes are TRBV5-1 and TRBJ1-1, with D possibly matching TRBD1 (6 bases). V dropped 3 bases and J dropped 4 bases, with 16 bases sitting between them. CDR3 size: 15 residues. Germline V gene lookup returns CDR1 SGHRS and CDR2 YFSETQ. The CDR3 reads CASSSSPGGGTEAFF. CDR3 DNA sequence: TGCGCCAGCAGCTCTAGCCCGGGGGGCGGCACTGAAGCTTTCTTT.

The chain carries TRBV9 and TRBJ2-3, with D possibly matching TRBD1 (6 bases). The CDR3 extends over 14 amino acids. Trimming took 1 base from V and 5 from J, leaving 11 bases between them. Germline loops: CDR1 SGDLS, CDR2 YYNGEE. As DNA, the CDR3 is TGTGCCAGCAGCGTAAGTCAGGGGCAAGATACGCAGTATTTT. It encodes CASSVSQGQDTQYF. The full variable domain, with the rest looked up from reference TRBV9 and TRBJ2-3, is DSGVTQTPKHLITATGQRVTLRCSPRSGDLSVYWYQQSLDQGLQFLIQYYNGEERAKGNILERFSAQQFPDLHSELNLSSLELGDSALYFCASSVSQGQDTQYFGPGTRLTVL.

The chain carries TRBV19 and TRBJ2-7; 8 bases fit TRBD2. Trimming at V came to 5 bases and at J to 3 bases, leaving 6 bases not matched to a gene. CDR3 size: 14 residues. CDR1 is LNHDA and CDR2 is SQIVND in the germline V gene (reference sequence). Here the CDR3 DNA reads TGTGCCAGTAGTGAGGGCACTAGCGGCTACGAGCAGTACTTC. This encodes CASSEGTSGYEQYF.

The table lists this clonotype with many counts. The rearrangement joins TRBV7-9 to TRBJ2-3; D gene ambiguous. This CDR3 contains 14 residues. Trimming removed 1 base at V and 2 bases at J, with 7 bases between. Germline CDR1 and CDR2: SEHNR and FQNEAQ (reference sequence). CDR3 nucleotides: TGTGCCAGCAGCTTAGGACTTTTCACAGATACGCAGTATTTT. Its protein product is CASSLGLFTDTQYF.

The V gene is TRBV28, the J gene TRBJ1-1, with D maybe TRBD1 (6 bases). Germline assignment: CDR1 MDHEN and CDR2 SYDVKM. The V and J ends lost 6 bases and 1 base respectively, with 15 bases between them. The CDR3 has 15 residues. CDR3 sequence (DNA): TGTGCCAGCAGCCCACGACAGGATGGGAACACTGAAGCTTTCTTT. Encoded protein: CASSPRQDGNTEAFF.

The DNA of the CDR3 is TGTGCCAGCAGCTGGAGAGCCGCCCTAATCGGGGAGACCCAGTACTTC. Translated, it gives CASSWRAALIGETQYF. The chain is built from TRBV6-6 and TRBJ2-5; D call uncertain. The CDR3 is made up of 16 amino acids. V lost 6 bases and J lost 5, with 22 bases in between. Germline values: CDR1 MNHNY, CDR2 SVGAGI (reference sequence).